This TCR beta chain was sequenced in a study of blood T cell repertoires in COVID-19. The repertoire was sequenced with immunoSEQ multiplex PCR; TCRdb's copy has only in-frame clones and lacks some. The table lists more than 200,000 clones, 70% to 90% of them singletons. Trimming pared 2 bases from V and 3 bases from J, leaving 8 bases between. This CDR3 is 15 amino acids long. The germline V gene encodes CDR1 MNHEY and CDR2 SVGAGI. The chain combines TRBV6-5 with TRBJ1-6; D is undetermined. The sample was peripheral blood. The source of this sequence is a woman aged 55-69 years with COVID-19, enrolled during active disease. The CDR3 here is CASSYGQSYNSPLHF. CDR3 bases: TGTGCCAGCAGTTACGGGCAGAGCTATAATTCACCCCTCCACTTT.